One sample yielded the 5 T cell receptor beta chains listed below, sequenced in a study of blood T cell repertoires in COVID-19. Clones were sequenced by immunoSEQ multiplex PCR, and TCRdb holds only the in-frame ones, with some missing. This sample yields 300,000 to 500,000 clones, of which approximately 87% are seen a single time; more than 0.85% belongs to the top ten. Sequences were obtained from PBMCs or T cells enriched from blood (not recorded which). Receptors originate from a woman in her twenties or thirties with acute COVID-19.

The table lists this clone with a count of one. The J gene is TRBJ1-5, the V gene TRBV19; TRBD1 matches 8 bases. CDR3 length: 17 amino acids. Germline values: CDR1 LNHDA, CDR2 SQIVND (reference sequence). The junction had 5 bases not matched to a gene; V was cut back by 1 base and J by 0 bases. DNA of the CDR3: TGTGCCAGTAGTATAGTGGGCAGGGGGCTTAGCAATCAGCCCCAGCATTTT. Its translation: CASSIVGRGLSNQPQHF.

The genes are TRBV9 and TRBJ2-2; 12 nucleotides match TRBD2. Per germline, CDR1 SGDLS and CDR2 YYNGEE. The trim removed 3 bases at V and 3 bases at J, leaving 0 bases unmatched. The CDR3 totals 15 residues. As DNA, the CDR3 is TGTGCCAGCAGCGGACTAGCGGGAGACACCGGGGAGCTGTTTTTT. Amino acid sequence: CASSGLAGDTGELFF.

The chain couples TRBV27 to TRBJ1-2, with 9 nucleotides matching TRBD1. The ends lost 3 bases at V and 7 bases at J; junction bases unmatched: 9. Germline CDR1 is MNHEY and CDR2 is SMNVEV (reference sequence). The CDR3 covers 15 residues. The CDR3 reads CASSFPGTGFLGYTF. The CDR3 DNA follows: TGTGCCAGCAGTTTCCCGGGGACAGGGTTTCTTGGCTACACCTTC.

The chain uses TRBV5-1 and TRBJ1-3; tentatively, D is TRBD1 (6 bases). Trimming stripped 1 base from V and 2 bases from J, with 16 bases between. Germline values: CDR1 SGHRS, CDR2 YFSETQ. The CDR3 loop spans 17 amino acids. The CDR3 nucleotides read TGCGCCAGCAGCTTGTTAACAGGGCGCGGCCCTGGAAACACCATATATTTT. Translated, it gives CASSLLTGRGPGNTIYF.

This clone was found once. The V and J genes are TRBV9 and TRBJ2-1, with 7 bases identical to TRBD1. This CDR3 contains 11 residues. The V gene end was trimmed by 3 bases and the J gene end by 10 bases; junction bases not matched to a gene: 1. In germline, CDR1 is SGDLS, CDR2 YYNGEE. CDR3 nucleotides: TGTGCCAGCAGCGCGGGACAGGAGCAGTTCTTC. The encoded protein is CASSAGQEQFF.